Listed here are 30 T cell receptor beta chains from one sample, sequenced in a study of blood T cell repertoires in COVID-19. The data were produced by immunoSEQ multiplex PCR, yet TCRdb's version contains in-frame clones alone and is incomplete. The sample shows about 140,000 clones, around 90% of them seen only once. The sequenced sample was peripheral blood. Source of these receptors: an older man with acute or convalescent COVID-19.

The rearrangement links TRBV18 to TRBJ1-2; unclear D gene. This CDR3 spans 14 amino acids. Trimming shortened V by 2 bases and J by 4 bases, and 11 bases separated the two germline ends. The germline V gene encodes CDR1 KGHSH and CDR2 LQKENI. The CDR3 DNA reads TGTGCCAGCTCACCAAACCCAGGCCTCTATGGCTACACCTTC. Protein product: CASSPNPGLYGYTF. Complete variable domain (other parts from reference TRBV18 and TRBJ1-2): NAGVMQNPRHLVRRRGQEARLRCSPMKGHSHVYWYRQLPEEGLKFMVYLQKENIIDESGMPKERFSAEFPKEGPSILRIQQVVRGDSAAYFCASSPNPGLYGYTFGSGTRLTVV.

The V gene is TRBV29-1, the J gene TRBJ1-1; D may be TRBD1 (5 bases). The CDR3 is made up of 13 amino acids. Trimming stripped 2 bases from V and 6 bases from J, with 13 bases between. From germline, CDR1 is SQVTM and CDR2 ANQGSEA. CDR3 residues: CSVENGGAAEAFF. The CDR3 DNA sequence: TGCAGCGTTGAAAACGGAGGGGCTGCTGAAGCTTTCTTT.

This chain's CDR3 is CASRSKRNSGNTIYF. CDR3 DNA: TGTGCCAGTAGGAGTAAGCGGAACTCTGGAAACACCATATATTTT. The genes are TRBV19 and TRBJ1-3; D unclear. In germline, CDR1 is LNHDA, CDR2 SQIVND (reference sequence). The CDR3 has 15 residues. V shed 6 bases and J shed 0 bases, with 12 bases lying between them.

V is TRBV15 and J is TRBJ1-5, with 10 nucleotides matching TRBD1. This CDR3 has 15 residues. V shed 3 bases and J 3 bases; nucleotides not matched to a gene: 2. Germline V gives CDR1 LNHNV, CDR2 YYDKDF (reference sequence). The CDR3 protein is CATSRGTGDNQPQHF. The CDR3 DNA reads TGTGCCACCAGCAGGGGGACAGGGGACAATCAGCCCCAGCATTTT.

The CDR3: CASSPAGPYNEQFF. CDR3 sequence (DNA): TGTGCCAGCAGCCCCGCAGGTCCCTACAATGAGCAGTTCTTC. The gene calls are TRBV7-2 and TRBJ2-1; D gene unclear. With 5 bases removed from V and 2 bases from J, the gap between germline ends came to 10 bases. CDR1 is SGHTA and CDR2 is FQGNSA in the germline V gene. The CDR3 contains 14 residues. Filled out from reference TRBV7-2 and TRBJ2-1, the complete variable domain reads GAGVSQSPSNKVTEKGKDVELRCDPISGHTALYWYRQSLGQGLEFLIYFQGNSAPDKSGLPSDRFSAERTGGSVSTLTIQRTQQEDSAVYLCASSPAGPYNEQFFGPGTRLTVL.

This clone was counted once. The V gene is TRBV19, the J gene TRBJ2-7; D remains unclear. The CDR3 consists of 14 residues. Per germline, CDR1 LNHDA and CDR2 SQIVND (reference sequence). V lost 1 base and J 3 bases, leaving 10 bases between the germline ends. The CDR3 DNA reads as TGTGCCAGTAGTATAGGTGGCAGGCACTACGAGCAGTACTTC. This sequence encodes CASSIGGRHYEQYF.

This sequence joins TRBV7-9 and TRBJ2-1, with D hard to call. This CDR3 is built from 14 residues. CDR1 and CDR2 (germline): SEHNR, FQNEAQ (reference sequence). The V gene lost 1 base and the J gene lost 6 bases, with 10 bases spanning the gap. CDR3 coding DNA: TGTGCCAGCAGCTTAGGTTGGTCAGTCAATGAGCAGTTCTTC. Its protein product is CASSLGWSVNEQFF.

The CDR3 bases are TGTGCCAGTAGTAACAAGCCTGCGACAGGGACGTGGGGCAATCAGCCCCAGCATTTT. Residues: CASSNKPATGTWGNQPQHF. The gene calls are TRBV19 and TRBJ1-5; 7 positions match TRBD1. This CDR3 spans 19 amino acids. Germline-derived CDR1 and CDR2 are LNHDA and SQIVND (reference sequence). Losses at the gene ends were 4 bases for V and 2 bases for J; bases not matched to a gene: 17.

This chain connects TRBV21-1 to TRBJ1-5. TRBV21-1 is listed as a pseudogene. This CDR3 contains 15 residues. CDR3 sequence (DNA): TGTGCCAGCTTTTCGGGGAAGAGGAGCAATCAGCCCCAGCATTTT. Amino acids: CASFSGKRSNQPQHF.

Note on this clone: The conserved final phenylalanine or tryptophan is absent from the CDR3, which likely points to a read error. The DNA is left out, because the CDR3 cannot be placed on it with certainty; the CDR3 is given as TCRdb lists it. This chain connects TRBV10-2 to TRBJ1-1; the table calls TRBD1, which could not be checked here. Germline assignment: CDR1 WSHSY and CDR2 SAAADI. Inclusive of both ends, the CDR3 amounts to 11 amino acids. CDR3: CASTRDSRFYL.

The CDR3 loop reads CASSPAASGMGNEQFF. Written as DNA, the CDR3 is TGTGCCAGCAGCCCCGCGGCTAGCGGGATGGGCAATGAGCAGTTCTTC. This chain joins TRBV7-2 and TRBJ2-1; 9 bases fit TRBD2. Germline values: CDR1 SGHTA, CDR2 FQGNSA. V was pared by 5 bases and J by 6 bases, with 11 bases of the junction left unmatched. The CDR3 covers 16 residues. Filled out from reference TRBV7-2 and TRBJ2-1, the complete variable domain reads GAGVSQSPSNKVTEKGKDVELRCDPISGHTALYWYRQSLGQGLEFLIYFQGNSAPDKSGLPSDRFSAERTGGSVSTLTIQRTQQEDSAVYLCASSPAASGMGNEQFFGPGTRLTVL.

The rearrangement joins TRBV7-2 to TRBJ2-5; 12 bases agree with TRBD2. The CDR3 runs 16 residues. The junction had 4 bases not matched to a gene; V was cut back by 1 base and J by 4 bases. Germline values: CDR1 SGHTA, CDR2 FQGNSA. CDR3 amino acids: CASSLGLAGGTETQYF. CDR3 sequence (DNA): TGTGCCAGCAGCTTAGGGCTAGCGGGAGGGACAGAGACCCAGTACTTC.

The chain has TRBV7-3 and TRBJ1-6; no clear D gene. Per germline, CDR1 SGHTA and CDR2 FQGTGA. Trimming removed 3 bases from V and 14 bases from J, with 11 bases in between. This CDR3 contains 12 residues. CDR3 DNA sequence: TGTGCCAGCAGCTTTTATGGAGGTACCCTCCACTTT. Protein product: CASSFYGGTLHF.

The rearrangement links TRBV29-1 to TRBJ1-4, with 9 bases identical to TRBD1. Germline CDR1 SQVTM, CDR2 ANQGSEA. Germline trimming cut 6 bases from V and 7 bases from J; bases unmatched to any gene: 9. The CDR3 totals 14 residues. The CDR3 DNA is TGCAGCGTAGGATGGACAGGGGAATCTGAAAAACTGTTTTTT. This gives the protein CSVGWTGESEKLFF.

CDR3 in DNA: TGTGCCAGTAGTCCCGGGGTCTTGATTCACCCCCTCCACTTT. Protein: CASSPGVLIHPLHF. This rearrangement joins TRBV19 to TRBJ1-6, with D unresolved. V was pared by 5 bases and J by 13 bases, with 18 bases between. The CDR3 runs 14 residues. Germline V gene sequence: CDR1 LNHDA, CDR2 SQIVND (reference sequence).

V and J are TRBV19 and TRBJ1-1, with a tentative D call TRBD1 (6 bases). There are 15 residues in the CDR3. Germline V gene lookup returns CDR1 LNHDA and CDR2 SQIVND (reference sequence). V was clipped by 5 bases and J by 5 bases, with 18 bases between them. The CDR3 DNA is TGTGCCAGTAGTCATAACAGGGAAGGGAAAACTGAAGCTTTCTTT. Amino acids: CASSHNREGKTEAFF.

DNA for the CDR3: TGTGCCAGCAGTTACTCGGGACAGGGGGACTATGGCTACACCTTC. Protein sequence: CASSYSGQGDYGYTF. The V and J genes are TRBV6-6 and TRBJ1-2; 11 nucleotides align to TRBD1. The CDR3 sequence is 15 residues long. The germline gives CDR1 MNHNY, CDR2 SVGAGI (reference sequence). The V and J ends lost 0 bases and 3 bases, in that order; junction bases with no gene match: 0.

The chain employs TRBV28 and TRBJ1-5; D is perhaps TRBD1 (6 bases). The CDR3 covers 15 residues. CDR1 and CDR2 from the germline V gene are MDHEN and SYDVKM. Trimming took off 5 bases at V and 5 bases at J, with 16 bases between the two ends. This chain's CDR3 is CASSVQGIIDQPQHF. CDR3 bases: TGTGCCAGCAGTGTTCAGGGGATCATAGATCAGCCCCAGCATTTT.

The CDR3, as DNA: TGTGCCAGCAGCTCCGGACTAGCGGGGGGCGCCGGGGAGCTGTTTTTT. The encoded protein is CASSSGLAGGAGELFF. This sequence joins TRBV5-4 and TRBJ2-2; 14 nucleotides align to TRBD2. With V trimmed by 3 bases and J by 6 bases, 4 bases remained unmatched. The CDR3 sequence is 16 residues long. CDR1 and CDR2 (germline): SGHNT, YYREEE (reference sequence).

V and J are TRBV5-1 and TRBJ2-5; D might be TRBD1 (6 bases). This CDR3 is 13 amino acids long. Germline loops: CDR1 SGHRS, CDR2 YFSETQ. V shed 7 bases and J shed 1 base, with 11 bases lying between them. The DNA for the CDR3 is TGCGCCAGCTACCGGGACACCCAAGAGACCCAGTACTTC. Residues: CASYRDTQETQYF.

V usage is TRBV7-9 and J usage is TRBJ2-5; TRBD1 agrees at 7 bases. Looked up from germline, CDR1 is SEHNR and CDR2 is FQNEAQ (reference sequence). This CDR3 contains 15 residues. The V gene end was trimmed by 5 bases and the J gene end by 1 base; junction bases not matched to a gene: 7. The CDR3 here is CASSGMGQIQETQYF. In DNA form, the CDR3 reads TGTGCCAGCAGCGGAATGGGACAGATCCAAGAGACCCAGTACTTC.

J is TRBJ2-5 and V is TRBV5-4; 8 bases match TRBD1. The CDR3 loop spans 13 amino acids. With V trimmed by 7 bases and J by 2 bases, 4 bases remained unmatched. Germline values: CDR1 SGHNT, CDR2 YYREEE (reference sequence). The CDR3 loop is CASRRDRQETQYF. The CDR3 nucleotides read TGTGCCAGCCGGCGGGACAGGCAAGAGACCCAGTACTTC.

This chain joins TRBV12-3 or TRBV12-4 and TRBJ1-6; unclear D gene. V shed 8 bases and J shed 16 bases, with 18 bases lying between them. The CDR3 runs 12 residues. CDR3 protein: CASGIHHSGLHF. The DNA for the CDR3 is TGTGCCAGCGGCATACACCACAGTGGGCTCCACTTT.

The chain links TRBV5-1 to TRBJ2-7; TRBD2 aligns across 7 bases. The CDR3 runs to 15 residues. CDR1 and CDR2 from the germline V gene are SGHRS and YFSETQ. V lost 1 base to trimming and J lost 0 bases; unmatched junction nucleotides: 4. CDR3 in amino acids: CASSLLSGGSYEQYF. CDR3 DNA sequence: TGCGCCAGCAGCTTGTTGTCGGGGGGCTCCTACGAGCAGTACTTC.

CDR3 residues: CASSPRGARTEAFF. In nucleotides, the CDR3 is TGCGCCAGCAGCCCCAGGGGCGCCAGGACTGAAGCTTTCTTT. This chain links TRBV10-2 with TRBJ1-1, with D possibly TRBD1 on 6 matching bases. The V end lost 6 bases, the J end lost 5 bases, and 16 bases lay between the germline ends. The CDR3 runs to 14 residues. Germline-derived CDR1 and CDR2 are WSHSY and SAAADI.

The chain has TRBV5-4 and TRBJ2-1; possible D gene TRBD2, 5 bases. The CDR3 has 15 amino acids. From germline, CDR1 is SGHNT and CDR2 YYREEE (reference sequence). With 5 bases removed from V and 4 bases from J, the gap between germline ends came to 16 bases. CDR3 DNA sequence: TGTGCCAGCAGTCCGGTGTCCTCGGGGTACAATGAGCAGTTCTTC. This codes for CASSPVSSGYNEQFF. The variable domain in full, with the rest retrieved from reference TRBV5-4 and TRBJ2-1, is ETGVTQSPTHLIKTRGQQVTLRCSSQSGHNTVSWYQQALGQGPQFIFQYYREEENGRGNFPPRFSGLQFPNYSSELNVNALELDDSALYLCASSPVSSGYNEQFFGPGTRLTVL.

The chain recombines TRBV25-1 with TRBJ1-6; D is unclear. CDR3 length: 16 residues. V shed 3 bases and J shed 3 bases, with 12 bases lying between them. The V gene's germline CDR1 is MGHDK and CDR2 SYGVNS. In DNA form, the CDR3 reads TGTGCCAGCAGTGACCTTAGCGGGGTCTATAATTCACCCCTCCACTTT. Residues: CASSDLSGVYNSPLHF.

This chain uses TRBV6-1 with TRBJ1-5; maybe TRBD1 (6 bases). Germline CDR1 reads MNHNS; CDR2 reads SASEGT. CDR3 length: 16 amino acids. V was pared by 3 bases and J by 0 bases, with 12 bases between. This CDR3 is CASSDQGYNSNQPQHF. CDR3 bases: TGTGCCAGCAGTGATCAGGGGTACAATAGCAATCAGCCCCAGCATTTT.

The V call is TRBV10-2, the J call TRBJ1-3, with D maybe TRBD1 (6 bases). The CDR3 sequence is 14 residues long. Germline lookup yields CDR1 WSHSY and CDR2 SAAADI. V lost 2 bases and J 4 bases, leaving 9 bases between the germline ends. The CDR3 nucleotides read TGCGCCAGCAGTGAGCAGGGGACAGGAAACACCATATATTTT. Its translation: CASSEQGTGNTIYF.

The gene calls are TRBV7-9 and TRBJ2-7, with D maybe TRBD1 (6 bases). V lost 5 bases and J lost 2, with 19 bases in between. The CDR3 loop spans 16 amino acids. Germline V gene sequence: CDR1 SEHNR, CDR2 FQNEAQ (reference sequence). CDR3 nucleotides: TGTGCCAGCAGCCCCCTCTGGCAGGGGAGAGCCTACGAGCAGTACTTC. Its protein is CASSPLWQGRAYEQYF.